Shown below are 22 T cell receptor beta chains from a single sample sequenced in a study of T cells expressing NK-cell markers. For each CDR3 protein, TCRdb gives one entry from its re-call of the 5' RACE reads, without DNA. This listing includes under 600,000 distinct CDR3 sequences. Source material: blood T cells: a sorted CD56 or NKG2C T cell subset, CD4+ or CD8+ T cells, or bulk PBMC T cells (not recorded which). The receptors shown here come from a woman aged 45-59 years in good health.

The rearrangement links TRBV12-3 or TRBV12-4 to TRBJ2-2; TCRdb proposes TRBD2, but this gene call is untestable without DNA. The CDR3 covers 17 residues. This CDR3 is CASSPWQTSRSTGELFF.

V is TRBV7-8 and J is TRBJ2-7; the TCRdb D gene call, TRBD2, has no DNA to confirm it. Germline assignment: CDR1 SGHVS and CDR2 FQNEAQ. The CDR3 is made up of 17 amino acids. The CDR3 loop is CASSLSRLAGRSYEQYF.

V is TRBV5-4 and J is TRBJ2-5; TCRdb picks TRBD1, but there is no DNA to check that call. The CDR3 sequence is 14 residues long. Germline CDR1 is SGHNT and CDR2 is YYREEE (reference sequence). The CDR3 is CASSSQGVKETQYF.

The chain uses TRBV6-2 or TRBV6-3 and TRBJ1-5. The CDR3 consists of 11 residues. Per germline, CDR1 MNHEY and CDR2 SVGEGT. CDR3 residues: CASSEGQPQHF.

The chain recombines TRBV12-3 or TRBV12-4 with TRBJ1-5. The CDR3 has 12 amino acids. The CDR3 loop reads CASSLGTKNQHF.

The V call is TRBV9, the J call TRBJ2-2; there is no DNA to check the TCRdb D call of TRBD2. The CDR3 length is 15 residues. Germline lookup yields CDR1 SGDLS and CDR2 YYNGEE. This CDR3 is CASSTGTKSTGELFF.

J is TRBJ1-5 and V is TRBV28; TCRdb outputs TRBD1, but without DNA this stays unchecked. This CDR3 region has 14 residues. Germline-derived CDR1 and CDR2 are MDHEN and SYDVKM. This CDR3 reads CASREWGGYQPQHF.

The CDR3 is CATSRAGGSLFYNEQFF. This rearrangement joins TRBV24-1 to TRBJ2-1; TCRdb calls TRBD2, which cannot be checked without DNA. From germline, CDR1 is KGHDR and CDR2 SFDVKD. The CDR3 contains 17 residues.

The chain has TRBV4-1 and TRBJ1-4; without DNA, the TCRdb call of TRBD1 cannot be checked. CDR1 and CDR2 (germline): MGHRA, YSYEKL. This CDR3 is built from 16 residues. This chain's CDR3 is CASSQRETTGKEKLFF.

The chain joins TRBV5-1 to TRBJ2-5. The CDR3 totals 13 residues. CDR1 and CDR2 (germline): SGHRS, YFSETQ. CDR3 residues: CASEKIRGETQYF.

The chain links TRBV3-1 to TRBJ2-7; there is no DNA to check the TCRdb D call of TRBD1. CDR1 LGHDT and CDR2 YNNKEL come from the germline V gene (reference sequence). The CDR3 is 15 amino acids. CDR3 sequence: CASSPPRGTRREQYF.

The rearrangement joins TRBV10-3 to TRBJ2-3; TCRdb picks TRBD2, but there is no DNA to check that call. The CDR3 runs to 17 residues. CDR1 and CDR2 (germline): ENHRY, SYGVKD. The CDR3 loop is CAISESKASGKEDTQYF.

The chain uses TRBV5-1 and TRBJ2-2; TCRdb's assignment of TRBD1 cannot be checked, as there is no DNA. Germline CDR1 reads SGHRS; CDR2 reads YFSETQ. The CDR3 is 15 amino acids. The CDR3 is CASSITGERGGELFF.

The chain is built from TRBV6-2 or TRBV6-3 and TRBJ2-7. Germline lookup yields CDR1 MNHEY and CDR2 SVGEGT. The CDR3 spans 12 residues. The CDR3 sequence is CASSYSLGSQYF.

The chain combines TRBV4-1 with TRBJ2-7; TCRdb proposes TRBD2, but this gene call is untestable without DNA. CDR3 size: 18 residues. In germline, CDR1 is MGHRA, CDR2 YSYEKL. CDR3: CASSQVGLIGTSGYEQYF.

The rearrangement links TRBV19 to TRBJ1-5; as DNA is missing, the TRBD1 call by TCRdb cannot be tested. Germline V CDR1 and CDR2: LNHDA, SQIVND (reference sequence). The CDR3 spans 16 residues. The CDR3: CASSLDRGIGNQPQHF.

This chain joins TRBV11-3 and TRBJ2-7; TCRdb calls TRBD2, which cannot be checked without DNA. This CDR3 has 15 amino acids. Germline V lookup: CDR1 SGHNT, CDR2 YENEEA. CDR3 region: CASSFRTSGSGEQYF.

The chain combines TRBV20-1 with TRBJ2-3; without DNA, the TCRdb call of TRBD2 cannot be checked. The germline V gene encodes CDR1 DFQATT and CDR2 SNEGSKA (reference sequence). The CDR3 totals 15 residues. CDR3 sequence: CSAMVKSRRGDTQYF.

The chain combines TRBV9 with TRBJ1-6; the TCRdb call, TRBD1, lacks DNA for checking. Germline V gene lookup returns CDR1 SGDLS and CDR2 YYNGEE. This CDR3 contains 15 residues. CDR3 residues: CASSVDGAVDSPLHF.

The rearrangement uses TRBV19 and TRBJ2-3; TCRdb returns TRBD2, unconfirmable since there is no DNA. The V gene's germline CDR1 is LNHDA and CDR2 SQIVND (reference sequence). The CDR3 spans 18 residues. CDR3 sequence: CASGTSGRALSIGDTQYF.

The chain is built from TRBV29-1 and TRBJ1-2; TCRdb returns TRBD1, unconfirmable since there is no DNA. Germline lookup yields CDR1 SQVTM and CDR2 ANQGSEA. The CDR3 contains 15 residues. CDR3 amino acids: CSVAETATSNYGYTF. The full variable domain, rest sourced from reference TRBV29-1 and TRBJ1-2, is SAVISQKPSRDICQRGTSLTIQCQVDSQVTMMFWYRQQPGQSLTLIATANQGSEATYESGFVIDKFPISRPNLTFSTLTVSNMSPEDSSIYLCSVAETATSNYGYTFGSGTRLTVV.

The chain is built from TRBV10-2 and TRBJ2-5; the TCRdb call, TRBD2, lacks DNA for checking. The germline gives CDR1 WSHSY, CDR2 SAAADI. The CDR3 totals 14 residues. CDR3 protein: CASSIVRGGETQYF.